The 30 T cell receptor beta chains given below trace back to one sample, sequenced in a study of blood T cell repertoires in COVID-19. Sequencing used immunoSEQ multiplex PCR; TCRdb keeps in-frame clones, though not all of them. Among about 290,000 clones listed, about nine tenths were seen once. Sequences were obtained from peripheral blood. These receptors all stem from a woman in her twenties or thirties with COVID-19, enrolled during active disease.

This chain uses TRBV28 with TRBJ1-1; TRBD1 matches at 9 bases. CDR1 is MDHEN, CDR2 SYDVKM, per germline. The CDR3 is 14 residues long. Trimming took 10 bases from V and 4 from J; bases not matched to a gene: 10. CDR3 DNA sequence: TGTGCCACCTTCGCCCTGGACAGGGGCACTGAAGCTTTCTTT. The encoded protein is CATFALDRGTEAFF.

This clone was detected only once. The CDR3 protein is CASSNLGQGADTEAFF. CDR3 DNA: TGCGCCAGCAGTAATCTAGGCCAGGGGGCGGACACTGAAGCTTTCTTT. The gene calls are TRBV5-1 and TRBJ1-1; TRBD1 agrees at 8 bases. The V and J ends lost 5 bases and 3 bases, in that order; junction bases with no gene match: 12. The CDR3 covers 16 residues. CDR1 SGHRS and CDR2 YFSETQ come from the germline V gene.

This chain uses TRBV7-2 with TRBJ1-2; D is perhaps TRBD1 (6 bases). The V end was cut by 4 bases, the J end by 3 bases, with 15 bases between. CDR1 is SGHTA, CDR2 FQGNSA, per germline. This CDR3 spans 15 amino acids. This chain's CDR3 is CASSYEGGFDYGYTF. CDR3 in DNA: TGTGCCAGCAGCTACGAGGGGGGGTTTGACTATGGCTACACCTTC. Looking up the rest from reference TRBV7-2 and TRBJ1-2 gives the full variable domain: GAGVSQSPSNKVTEKGKDVELRCDPISGHTALYWYRQSLGQGLEFLIYFQGNSAPDKSGLPSDRFSAERTGGSVSTLTIQRTQQEDSAVYLCASSYEGGFDYGYTFGSGTRLTVV.

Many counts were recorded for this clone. The CDR3 region is CASSYGTGYSPLHF. CDR3 bases: TGTGCCAGCAGTTACGGGACAGGATATTCACCCCTCCACTTT. J is TRBJ1-6 and V is TRBV6-2 or TRBV6-3; 8 positions match TRBD1. Germline assignment: CDR1 MNHEY and CDR2 SVGEGT. This CDR3 is 14 amino acids long. V shed 2 bases, J shed 8 bases, and the junction held 2 bases outside the gene matches.

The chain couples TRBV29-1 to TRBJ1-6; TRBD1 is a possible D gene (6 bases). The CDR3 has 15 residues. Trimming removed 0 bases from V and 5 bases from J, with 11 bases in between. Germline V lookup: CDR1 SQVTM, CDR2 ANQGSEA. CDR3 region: CSVEDVDSNNSPLHF. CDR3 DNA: TGCAGCGTTGAAGACGTGGACAGCAATAATTCACCCCTCCACTTT.

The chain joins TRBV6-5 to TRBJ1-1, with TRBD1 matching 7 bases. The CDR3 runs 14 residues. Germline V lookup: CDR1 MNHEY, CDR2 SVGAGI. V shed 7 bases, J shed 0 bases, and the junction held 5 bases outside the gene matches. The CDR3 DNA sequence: TGTGCCAGCAAGGGGGCTGGGTTGAACACTGAAGCTTTCTTT. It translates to CASKGAGLNTEAFF.

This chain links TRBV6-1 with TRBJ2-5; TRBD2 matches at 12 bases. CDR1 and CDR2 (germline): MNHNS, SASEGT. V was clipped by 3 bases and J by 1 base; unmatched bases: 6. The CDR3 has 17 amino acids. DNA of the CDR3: TGTGCCAGCAGTGACCCACTAGCGGGGGGTCTCCAAGAGACCCAGTACTTC. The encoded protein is CASSDPLAGGLQETQYF.

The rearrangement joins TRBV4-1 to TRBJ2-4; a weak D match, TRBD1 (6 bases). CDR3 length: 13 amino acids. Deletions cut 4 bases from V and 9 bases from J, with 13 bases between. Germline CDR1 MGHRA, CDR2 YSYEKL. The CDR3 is CASSPFWGLIQYF. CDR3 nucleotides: TGCGCCAGCAGCCCCTTCTGGGGGCTCATTCAGTACTTC.

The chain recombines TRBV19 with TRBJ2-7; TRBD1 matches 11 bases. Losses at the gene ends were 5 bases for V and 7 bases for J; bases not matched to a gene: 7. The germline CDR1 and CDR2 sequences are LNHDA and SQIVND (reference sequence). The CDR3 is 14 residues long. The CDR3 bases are TGTGCCAGTAGTCCAGGACAGGGGGCCTTGGAGCAGTACTTC. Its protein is CASSPGQGALEQYF.

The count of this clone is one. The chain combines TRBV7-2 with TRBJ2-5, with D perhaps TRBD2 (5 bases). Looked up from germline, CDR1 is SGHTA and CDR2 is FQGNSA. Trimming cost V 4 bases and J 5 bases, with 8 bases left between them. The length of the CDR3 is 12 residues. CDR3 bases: TGTGCCAGCAGCTGGACTCGGGAGACCCAGTACTTC. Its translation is CASSWTRETQYF.

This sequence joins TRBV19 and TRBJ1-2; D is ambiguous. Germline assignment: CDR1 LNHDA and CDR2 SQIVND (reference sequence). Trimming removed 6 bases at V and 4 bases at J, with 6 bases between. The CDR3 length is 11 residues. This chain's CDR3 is CASSFLYGYTF. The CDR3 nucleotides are TGTGCCAGTAGCTTCCTCTATGGCTACACCTTC.

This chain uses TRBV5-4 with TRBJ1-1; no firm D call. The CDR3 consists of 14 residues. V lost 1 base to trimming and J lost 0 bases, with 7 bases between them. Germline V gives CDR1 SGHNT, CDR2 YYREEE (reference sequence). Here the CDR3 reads CASSLRRMNTEAFF. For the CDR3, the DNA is TGTGCCAGCAGCTTGAGGAGGATGAACACTGAAGCTTTCTTT.

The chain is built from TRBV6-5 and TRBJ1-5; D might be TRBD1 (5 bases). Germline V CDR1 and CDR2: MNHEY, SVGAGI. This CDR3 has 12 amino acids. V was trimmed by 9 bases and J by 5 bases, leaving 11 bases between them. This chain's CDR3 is CARLFRDQPQHF. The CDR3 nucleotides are TGTGCCAGGCTTTTCAGGGATCAGCCCCAGCATTTT.

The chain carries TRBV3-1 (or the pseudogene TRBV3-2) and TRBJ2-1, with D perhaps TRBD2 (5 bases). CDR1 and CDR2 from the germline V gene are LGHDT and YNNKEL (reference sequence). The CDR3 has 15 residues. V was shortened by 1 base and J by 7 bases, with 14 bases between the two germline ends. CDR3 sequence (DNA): TGTGCCAGCAGCCAAGTTGGAGGACTTCTAAATGAGCAGTTCTTC. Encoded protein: CASSQVGGLLNEQFF.

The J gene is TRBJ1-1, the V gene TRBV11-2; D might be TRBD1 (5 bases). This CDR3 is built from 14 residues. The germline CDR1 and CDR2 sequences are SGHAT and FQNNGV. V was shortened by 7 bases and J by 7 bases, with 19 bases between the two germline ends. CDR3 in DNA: TGTGCCAGCAAAGGACAAGAAGACGGGGGTGAAGCTTTCTTT. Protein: CASKGQEDGGEAFF.

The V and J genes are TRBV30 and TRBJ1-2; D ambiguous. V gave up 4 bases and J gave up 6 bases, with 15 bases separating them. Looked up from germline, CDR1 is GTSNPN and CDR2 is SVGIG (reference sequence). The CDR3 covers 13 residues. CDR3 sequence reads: CAWTVGGSDGYTF. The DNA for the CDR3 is TGTGCCTGGACGGTGGGAGGAAGTGATGGCTACACCTTC.

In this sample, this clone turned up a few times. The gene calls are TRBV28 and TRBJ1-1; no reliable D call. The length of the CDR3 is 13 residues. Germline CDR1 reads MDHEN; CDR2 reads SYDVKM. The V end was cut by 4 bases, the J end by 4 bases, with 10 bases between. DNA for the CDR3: TGTGCCAGCAGTTCACCCCCCGGCACTGAAGCTTTCTTT. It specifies CASSSPPGTEAFF. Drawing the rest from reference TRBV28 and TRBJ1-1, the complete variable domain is DVKVTQSSRYLVKRTGEKVFLECVQDMDHENMFWYRQDPGLGLRLIYFSYDVKMKEKGDIPEGYSVSREKKERFSLILESASTNQTSMYLCASSSPPGTEAFFGQGTRLTVV.

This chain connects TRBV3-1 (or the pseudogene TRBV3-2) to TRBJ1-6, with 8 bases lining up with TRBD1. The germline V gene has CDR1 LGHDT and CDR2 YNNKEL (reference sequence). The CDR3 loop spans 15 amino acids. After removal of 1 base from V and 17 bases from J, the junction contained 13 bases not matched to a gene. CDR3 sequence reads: CASSQGSRGQAEFHF. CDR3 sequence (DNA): TGTGCCAGCAGCCAAGGATCGAGGGGACAGGCCGAATTCCACTTT.

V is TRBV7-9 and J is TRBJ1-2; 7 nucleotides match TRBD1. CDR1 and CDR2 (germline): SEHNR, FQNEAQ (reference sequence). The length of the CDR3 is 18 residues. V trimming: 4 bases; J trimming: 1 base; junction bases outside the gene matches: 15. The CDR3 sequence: CASSSHSLQGTLNYGYTF. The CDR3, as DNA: TGTGCCAGCAGCTCACATTCGCTACAGGGGACGCTTAACTATGGCTACACCTTC.

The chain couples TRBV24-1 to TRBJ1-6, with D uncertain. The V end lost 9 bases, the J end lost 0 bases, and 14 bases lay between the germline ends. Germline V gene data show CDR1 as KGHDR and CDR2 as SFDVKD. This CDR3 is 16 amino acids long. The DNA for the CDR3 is TGTGCCACCCCGGATTCGGGGAGCTCCTATAATTCACCCCTCCACTTT. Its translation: CATPDSGSSYNSPLHF.

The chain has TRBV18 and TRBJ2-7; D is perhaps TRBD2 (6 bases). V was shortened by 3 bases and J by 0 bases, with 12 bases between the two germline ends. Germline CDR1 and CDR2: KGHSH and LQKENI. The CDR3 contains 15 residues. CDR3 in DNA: TGTGCCAGCTCACCTAGCCTCGGGAGCTCCTACGAGCAGTACTTC. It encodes CASSPSLGSSYEQYF.

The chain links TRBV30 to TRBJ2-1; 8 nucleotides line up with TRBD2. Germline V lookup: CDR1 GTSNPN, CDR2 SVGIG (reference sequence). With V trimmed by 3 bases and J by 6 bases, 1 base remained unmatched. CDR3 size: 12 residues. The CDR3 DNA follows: TGTGCCTGGAGAGCGGGGGCCAATGAGCAGTTCTTC. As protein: CAWRAGANEQFF. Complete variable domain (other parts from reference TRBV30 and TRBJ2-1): SQTIHQWPATLVQPVGSPLSLECTVEGTSNPNLYWYRQAAGRGLQLLFYSVGIGQISSEVPQNLSASRPQDRQFILSSKKLLLSDSGFYLCAWRAGANEQFFGPGTRLTVL.

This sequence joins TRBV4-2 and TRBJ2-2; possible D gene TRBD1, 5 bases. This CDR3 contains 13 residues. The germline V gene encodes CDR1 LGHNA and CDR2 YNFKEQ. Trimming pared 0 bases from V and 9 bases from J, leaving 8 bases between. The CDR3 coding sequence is TGTGCCAGCAGCCAAGATCAGGACAGGGAGCTGTTTTTT. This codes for CASSQDQDRELFF.

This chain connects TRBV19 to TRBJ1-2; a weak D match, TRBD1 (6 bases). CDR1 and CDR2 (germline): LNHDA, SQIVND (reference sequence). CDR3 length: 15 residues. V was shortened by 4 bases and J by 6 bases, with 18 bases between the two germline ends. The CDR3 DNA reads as TGTGCCAGTAGTACGATCCGGGACATCAGGCATGGCTACACCTTC. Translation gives CASSTIRDIRHGYTF.

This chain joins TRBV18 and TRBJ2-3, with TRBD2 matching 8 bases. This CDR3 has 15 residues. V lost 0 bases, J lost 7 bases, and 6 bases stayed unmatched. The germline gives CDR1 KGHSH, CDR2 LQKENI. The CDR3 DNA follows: TGTGCCAGCTCACCACCGATCGGACTAGCTAATACGCAGTATTTT. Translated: CASSPPIGLANTQYF. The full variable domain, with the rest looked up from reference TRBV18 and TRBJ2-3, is NAGVMQNPRHLVRRRGQEARLRCSPMKGHSHVYWYRQLPEEGLKFMVYLQKENIIDESGMPKERFSAEFPKEGPSILRIQQVVRGDSAAYFCASSPPIGLANTQYFGPGTRLTVL.

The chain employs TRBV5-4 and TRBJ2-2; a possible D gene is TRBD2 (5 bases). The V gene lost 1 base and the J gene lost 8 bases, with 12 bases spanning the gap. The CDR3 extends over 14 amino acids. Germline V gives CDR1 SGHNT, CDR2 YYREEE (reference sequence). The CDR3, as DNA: TGTGCCAGCAGCTTGATGGACTCCAATGGGGAGCTGTTTTTT. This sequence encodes CASSLMDSNGELFF.

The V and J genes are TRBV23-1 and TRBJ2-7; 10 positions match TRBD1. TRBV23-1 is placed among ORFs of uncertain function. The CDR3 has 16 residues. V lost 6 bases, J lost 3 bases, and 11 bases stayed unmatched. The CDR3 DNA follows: TGCGCCAGCAGGGTGACCGGGACAGGGGTTTTCTACGAGCAGTACTTC. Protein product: CASRVTGTGVFYEQYF.

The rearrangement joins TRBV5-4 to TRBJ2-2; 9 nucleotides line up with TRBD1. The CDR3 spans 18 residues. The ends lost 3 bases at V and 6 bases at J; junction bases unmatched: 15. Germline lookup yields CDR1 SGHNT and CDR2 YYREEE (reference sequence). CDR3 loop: CASSSPLPRDRDPGELFF. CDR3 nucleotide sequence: TGTGCCAGCAGCTCGCCCCTCCCCCGGGACAGGGATCCCGGGGAGCTGTTTTTT.

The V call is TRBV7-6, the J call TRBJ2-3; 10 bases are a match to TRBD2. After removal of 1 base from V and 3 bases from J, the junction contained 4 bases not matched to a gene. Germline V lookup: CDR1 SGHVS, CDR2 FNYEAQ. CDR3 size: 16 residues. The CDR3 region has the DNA TGTGCCAGCAGCTTAGAAGCGGGGGGGCGGACAGATACGCAGTATTTT. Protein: CASSLEAGGRTDTQYF.

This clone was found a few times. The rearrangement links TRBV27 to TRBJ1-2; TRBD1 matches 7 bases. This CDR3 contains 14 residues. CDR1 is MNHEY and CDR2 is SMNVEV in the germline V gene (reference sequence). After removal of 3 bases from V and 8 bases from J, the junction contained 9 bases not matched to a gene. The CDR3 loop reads CASSFTGVFRGYTF. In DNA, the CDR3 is TGTGCCAGCAGTTTTACAGGGGTCTTTCGCGGCTACACCTTC.